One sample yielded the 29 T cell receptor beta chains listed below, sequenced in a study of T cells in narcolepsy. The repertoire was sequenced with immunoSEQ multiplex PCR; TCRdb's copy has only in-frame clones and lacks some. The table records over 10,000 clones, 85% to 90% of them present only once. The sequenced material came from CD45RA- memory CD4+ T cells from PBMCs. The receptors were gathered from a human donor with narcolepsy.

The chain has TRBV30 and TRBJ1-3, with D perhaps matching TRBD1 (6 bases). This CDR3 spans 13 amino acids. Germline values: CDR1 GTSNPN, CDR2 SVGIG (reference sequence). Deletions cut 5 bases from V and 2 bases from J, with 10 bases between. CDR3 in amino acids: CAWGTGTGNTIYF. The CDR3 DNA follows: TGTGCCTGGGGTACAGGGACTGGAAACACCATATATTTT.

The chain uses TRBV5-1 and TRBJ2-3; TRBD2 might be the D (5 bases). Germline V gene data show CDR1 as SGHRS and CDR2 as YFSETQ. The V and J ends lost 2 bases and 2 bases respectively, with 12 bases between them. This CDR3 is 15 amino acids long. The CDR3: CASSFNGLHTDTQYF. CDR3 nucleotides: TGCGCCAGCAGCTTTAACGGACTTCACACAGATACGCAGTATTTT.

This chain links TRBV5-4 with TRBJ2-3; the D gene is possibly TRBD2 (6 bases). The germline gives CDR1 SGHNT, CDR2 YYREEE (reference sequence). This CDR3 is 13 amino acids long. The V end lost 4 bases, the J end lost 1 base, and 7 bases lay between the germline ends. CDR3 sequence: CASSPGGTDTQYF. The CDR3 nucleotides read TGTGCCAGCAGCCCGGGAGGCACAGATACGCAGTATTTT. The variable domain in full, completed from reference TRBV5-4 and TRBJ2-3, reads ETGVTQSPTHLIKTRGQQVTLRCSSQSGHNTVSWYQQALGQGPQFIFQYYREEENGRGNFPPRFSGLQFPNYSSELNVNALELDDSALYLCASSPGGTDTQYFGPGTRLTVL.

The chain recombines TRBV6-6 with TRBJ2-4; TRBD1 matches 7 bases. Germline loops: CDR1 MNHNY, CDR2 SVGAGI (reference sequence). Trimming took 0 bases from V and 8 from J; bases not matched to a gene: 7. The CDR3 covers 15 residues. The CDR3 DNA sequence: TGTGCCAGCAGTTACTCTAAACAGCAGGGGGACATTCAGTACTTC. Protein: CASSYSKQQGDIQYF.

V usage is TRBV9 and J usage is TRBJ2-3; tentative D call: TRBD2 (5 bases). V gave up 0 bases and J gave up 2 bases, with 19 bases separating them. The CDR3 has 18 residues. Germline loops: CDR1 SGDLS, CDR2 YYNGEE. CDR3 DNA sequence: TGTGCCAGCAGCGTAGGGGTTTTGGAGCGGAAGAACACAGATACGCAGTATTTT. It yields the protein CASSVGVLERKNTDTQYF.

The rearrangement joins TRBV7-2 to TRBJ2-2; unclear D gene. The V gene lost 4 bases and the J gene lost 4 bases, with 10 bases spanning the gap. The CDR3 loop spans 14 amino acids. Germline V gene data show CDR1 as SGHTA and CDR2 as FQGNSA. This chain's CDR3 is CASSSVRGTGELFF. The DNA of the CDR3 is TGTGCCAGCAGCTCGGTCCGTGGCACCGGGGAGCTGTTTTTT.

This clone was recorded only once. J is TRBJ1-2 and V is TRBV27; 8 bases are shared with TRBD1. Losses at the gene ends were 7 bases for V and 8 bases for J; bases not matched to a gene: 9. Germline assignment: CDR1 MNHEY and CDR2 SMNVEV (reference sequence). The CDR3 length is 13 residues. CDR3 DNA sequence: TGTGCCAGCACTAGGACAGGGTTTCAGGGCTACACCTTC. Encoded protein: CASTRTGFQGYTF.

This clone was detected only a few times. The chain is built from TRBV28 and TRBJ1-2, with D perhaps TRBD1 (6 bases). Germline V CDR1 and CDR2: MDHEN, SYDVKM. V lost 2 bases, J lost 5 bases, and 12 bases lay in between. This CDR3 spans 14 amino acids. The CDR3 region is CASSLTGNRYGYTF. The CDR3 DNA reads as TGTGCCAGCAGTTTAACAGGGAATAGGTATGGCTACACCTTC.

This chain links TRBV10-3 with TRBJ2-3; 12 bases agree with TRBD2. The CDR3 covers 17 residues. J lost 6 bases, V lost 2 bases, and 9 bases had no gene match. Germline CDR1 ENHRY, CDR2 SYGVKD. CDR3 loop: CAISEQLASGREDTQYF. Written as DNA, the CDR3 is TGTGCCATCAGTGAGCAGTTAGCTAGCGGGAGGGAGGATACGCAGTATTTT.

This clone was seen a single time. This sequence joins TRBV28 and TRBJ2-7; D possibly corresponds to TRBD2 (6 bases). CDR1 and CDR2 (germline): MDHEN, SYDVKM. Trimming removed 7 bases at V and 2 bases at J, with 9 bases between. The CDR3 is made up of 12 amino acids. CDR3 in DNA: TGTGCCAGCAATAGCGGAACCTACGAGCAGTACTTC. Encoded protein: CASNSGTYEQYF.

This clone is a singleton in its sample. The CDR3 region is CASSSAGGYEETQYF. The CDR3 DNA follows: TGTGCCAGCAGTTCAGCGGGAGGGTATGAGGAGACCCAGTACTTC. The chain couples TRBV6-5 to TRBJ2-5; 10 bases line up with TRBD2. The CDR3 length is 15 residues. Germline assignment: CDR1 MNHEY and CDR2 SVGAGI. J gave up 5 bases and V 4 bases, and 7 bases lay outside the gene matches.

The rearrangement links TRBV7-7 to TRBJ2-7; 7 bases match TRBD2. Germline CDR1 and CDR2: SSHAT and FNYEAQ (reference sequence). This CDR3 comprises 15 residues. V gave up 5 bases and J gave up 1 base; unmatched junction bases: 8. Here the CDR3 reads CASSRWEGPSYEQYF. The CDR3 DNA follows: TGTGCCAGCAGCCGGTGGGAGGGGCCATCCTACGAGCAGTACTTC.

The CDR3: CASSLEGGETFF. CDR3 coding DNA: TGTGCCAGCAGCTTAGAGGGAGGTGAGACTTTCTTT. The J gene is TRBJ1-1, the V gene TRBV7-9; D gene uncertain. Trimming took 1 base from V and 12 from J, leaving 12 bases between them. This CDR3 comprises 12 residues. Looked up from germline, CDR1 is SEHNR and CDR2 is FQNEAQ (reference sequence).

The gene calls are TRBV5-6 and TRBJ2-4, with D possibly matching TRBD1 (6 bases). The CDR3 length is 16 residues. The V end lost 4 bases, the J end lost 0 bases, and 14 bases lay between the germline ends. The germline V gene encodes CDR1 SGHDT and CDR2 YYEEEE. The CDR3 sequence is CASSLGQLLAKNIQYF. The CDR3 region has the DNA TGTGCCAGCAGCCTCGGACAGCTTCTAGCCAAAAACATTCAGTACTTC.

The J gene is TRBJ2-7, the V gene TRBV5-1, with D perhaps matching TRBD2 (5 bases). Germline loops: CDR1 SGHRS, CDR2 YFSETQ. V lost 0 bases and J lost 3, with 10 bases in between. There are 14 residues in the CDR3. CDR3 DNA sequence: TGCGCCAGCAGCTTGGCCAGTGGAGGCTACGAGCAGTACTTC. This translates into CASSLASGGYEQYF. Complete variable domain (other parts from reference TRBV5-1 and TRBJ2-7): KAGVTQTPRYLIKTRGQQVTLSCSPISGHRSVSWYQQTPGQGLQFLFEYFSETQRNKGNFPGRFSGRQFSNSRSEMNVSTLELGDSALYLCASSLASGGYEQYFGPGTRLTVT.

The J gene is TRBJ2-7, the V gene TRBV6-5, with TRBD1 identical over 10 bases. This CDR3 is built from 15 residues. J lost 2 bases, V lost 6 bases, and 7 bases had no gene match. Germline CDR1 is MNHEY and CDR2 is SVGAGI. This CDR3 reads CASSPTGTGAYEQYF. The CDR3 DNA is TGTGCCAGCAGCCCGACCGGGACAGGGGCCTACGAGCAGTACTTC.

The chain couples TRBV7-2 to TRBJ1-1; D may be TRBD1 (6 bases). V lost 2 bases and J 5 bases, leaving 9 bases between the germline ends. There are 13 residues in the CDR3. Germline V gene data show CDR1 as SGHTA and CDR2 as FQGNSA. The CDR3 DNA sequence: TGTGCCAGCAGCTTACTAAGGGGGACTGAAGCTTTCTTT. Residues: CASSLLRGTEAFF.

The CDR3 sequence: CASSEATTYSYNEQFF. The CDR3 DNA sequence: TGTGCCAGCAGTGAAGCGACTACCTACTCCTACAATGAGCAGTTCTTC. This chain links TRBV6-1 with TRBJ2-1, with TRBD2 as a possible D gene (5 bases). CDR1 and CDR2 (germline): MNHNS, SASEGT. Trimming left V 0 bases short and J 0 bases short, with 9 bases between. The CDR3 has 16 residues.

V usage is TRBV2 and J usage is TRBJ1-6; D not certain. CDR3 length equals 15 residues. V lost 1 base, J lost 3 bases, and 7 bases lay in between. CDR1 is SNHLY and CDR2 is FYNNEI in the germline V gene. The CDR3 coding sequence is TGTGCCAGCAGTGAAGACAGAGACTATAATTCACCCCTCCACTTT. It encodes CASSEDRDYNSPLHF.

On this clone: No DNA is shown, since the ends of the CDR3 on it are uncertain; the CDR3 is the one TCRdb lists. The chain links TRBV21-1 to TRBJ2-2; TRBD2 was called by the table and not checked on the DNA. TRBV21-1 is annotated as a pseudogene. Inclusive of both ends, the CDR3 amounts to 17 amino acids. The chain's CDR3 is CASSKGLWGLGTGELFF.

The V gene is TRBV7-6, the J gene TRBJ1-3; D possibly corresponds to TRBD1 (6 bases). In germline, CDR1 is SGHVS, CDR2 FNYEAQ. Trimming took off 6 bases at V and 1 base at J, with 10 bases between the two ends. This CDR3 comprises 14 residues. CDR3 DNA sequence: TGTGCCAGCAGACAACAGGGTTCTGGAAACACCATATATTTT. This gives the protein CASRQQGSGNTIYF.

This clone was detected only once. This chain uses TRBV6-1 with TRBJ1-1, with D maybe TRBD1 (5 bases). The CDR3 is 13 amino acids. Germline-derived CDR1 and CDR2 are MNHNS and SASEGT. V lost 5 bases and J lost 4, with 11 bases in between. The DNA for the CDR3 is TGTGCCAGCAGTACAGGTTTGGTCACTGAAGCTTTCTTT. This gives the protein CASSTGLVTEAFF.

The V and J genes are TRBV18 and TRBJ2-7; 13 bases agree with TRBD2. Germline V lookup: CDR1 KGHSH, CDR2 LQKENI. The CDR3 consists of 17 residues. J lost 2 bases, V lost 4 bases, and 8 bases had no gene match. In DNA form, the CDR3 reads TGTGCCAGCTCACGTGGACTAGCGGGAGAAGCCACCTACGAGCAGTACTTC. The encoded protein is CASSRGLAGEATYEQYF.

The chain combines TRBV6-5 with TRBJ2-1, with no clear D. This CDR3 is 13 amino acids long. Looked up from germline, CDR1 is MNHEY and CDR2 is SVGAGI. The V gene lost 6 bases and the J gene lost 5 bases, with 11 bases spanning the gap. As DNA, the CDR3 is TGTGCCAGCAGACTTAGCCACAACAATGAGCAGTTCTTC. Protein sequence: CASRLSHNNEQFF.

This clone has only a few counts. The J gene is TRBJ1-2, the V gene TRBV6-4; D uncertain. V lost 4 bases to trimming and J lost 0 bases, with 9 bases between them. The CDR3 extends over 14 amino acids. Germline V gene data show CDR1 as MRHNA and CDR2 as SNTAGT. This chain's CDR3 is CASSASFANYGYTF. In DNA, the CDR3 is TGTGCCAGCAGTGCCTCTTTCGCTAACTATGGCTACACCTTC.

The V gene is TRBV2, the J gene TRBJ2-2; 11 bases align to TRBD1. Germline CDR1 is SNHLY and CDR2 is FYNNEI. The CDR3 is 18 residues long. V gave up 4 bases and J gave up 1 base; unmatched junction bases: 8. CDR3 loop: CASSVSDRGRVNTGELFF. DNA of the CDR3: TGTGCCAGCAGTGTCTCGGACAGGGGGCGGGTGAACACCGGGGAGCTGTTTTTT.

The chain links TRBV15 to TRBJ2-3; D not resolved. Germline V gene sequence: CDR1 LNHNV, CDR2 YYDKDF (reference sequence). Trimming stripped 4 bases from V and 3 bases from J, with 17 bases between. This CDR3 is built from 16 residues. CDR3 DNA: TGTGCCACCAGCAAAGAGGTAACAAAAACAACAGATACGCAGTATTTT. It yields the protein CATSKEVTKTTDTQYF.

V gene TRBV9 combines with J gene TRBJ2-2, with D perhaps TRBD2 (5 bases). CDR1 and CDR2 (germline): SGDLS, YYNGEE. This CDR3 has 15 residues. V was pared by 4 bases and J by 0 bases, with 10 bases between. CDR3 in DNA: TGTGCCAGCAGCTTCGGGAAAGCGAACACCGGGGAGCTGTTTTTT. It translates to CASSFGKANTGELFF.

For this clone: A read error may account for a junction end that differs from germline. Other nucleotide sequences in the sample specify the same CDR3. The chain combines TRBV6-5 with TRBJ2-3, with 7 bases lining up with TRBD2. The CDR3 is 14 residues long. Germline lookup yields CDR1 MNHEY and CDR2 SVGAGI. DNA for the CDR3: TGTGCCAGCAGTAGCGGGGCGGGGCCAGATACGCAATATTTT. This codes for CASSSGAGPDTQYF.